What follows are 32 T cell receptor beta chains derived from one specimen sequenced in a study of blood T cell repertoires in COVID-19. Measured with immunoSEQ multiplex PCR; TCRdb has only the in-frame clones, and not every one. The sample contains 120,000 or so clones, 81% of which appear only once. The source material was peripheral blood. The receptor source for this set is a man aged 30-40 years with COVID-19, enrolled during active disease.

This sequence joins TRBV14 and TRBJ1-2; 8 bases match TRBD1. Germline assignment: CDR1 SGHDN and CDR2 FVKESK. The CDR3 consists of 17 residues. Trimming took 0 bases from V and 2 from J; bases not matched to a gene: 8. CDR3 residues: CASSQDRRDRSNYGYTF. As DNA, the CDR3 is TGTGCCAGCAGCCAAGATCGAAGGGACAGGAGCAACTATGGCTACACCTTC.

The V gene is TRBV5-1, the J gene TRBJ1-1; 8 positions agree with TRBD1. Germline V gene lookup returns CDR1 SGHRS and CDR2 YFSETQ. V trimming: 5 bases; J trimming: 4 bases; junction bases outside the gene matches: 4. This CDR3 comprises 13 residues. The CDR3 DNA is TGCGCCAGCAGGGACAGGGCCTTCACTGAAGCTTTCTTT. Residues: CASRDRAFTEAFF.

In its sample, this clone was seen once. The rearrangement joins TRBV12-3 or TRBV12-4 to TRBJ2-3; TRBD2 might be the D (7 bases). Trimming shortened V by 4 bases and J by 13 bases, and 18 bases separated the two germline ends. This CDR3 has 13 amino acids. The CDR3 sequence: CASSYQQGGRKYF. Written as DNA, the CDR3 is TGTGCCAGCAGTTATCAACAGGGAGGGAGAAAGTATTTT.

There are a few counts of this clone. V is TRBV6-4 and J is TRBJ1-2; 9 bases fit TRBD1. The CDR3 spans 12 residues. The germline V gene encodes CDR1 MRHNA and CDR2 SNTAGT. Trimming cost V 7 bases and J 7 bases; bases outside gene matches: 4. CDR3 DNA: TGTGCCAGCACCGAGGACAGGGGTGGCTACACCTTC. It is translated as CASTEDRGGYTF.

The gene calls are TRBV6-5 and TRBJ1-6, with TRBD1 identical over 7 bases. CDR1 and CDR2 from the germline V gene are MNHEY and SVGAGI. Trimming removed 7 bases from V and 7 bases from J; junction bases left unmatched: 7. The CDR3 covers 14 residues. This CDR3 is CASNGGTANSPLHF. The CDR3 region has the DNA TGTGCCAGCAATGGAGGGACAGCCAATTCACCCCTCCACTTT.

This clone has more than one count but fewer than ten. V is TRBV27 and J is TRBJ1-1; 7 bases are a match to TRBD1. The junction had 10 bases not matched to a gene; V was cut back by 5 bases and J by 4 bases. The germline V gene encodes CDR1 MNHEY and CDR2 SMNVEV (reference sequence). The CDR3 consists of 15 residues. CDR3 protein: CASSLQGGGITEAFF. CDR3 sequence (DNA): TGTGCCAGCAGTCTTCAGGGGGGCGGGATCACTGAAGCTTTCTTT.

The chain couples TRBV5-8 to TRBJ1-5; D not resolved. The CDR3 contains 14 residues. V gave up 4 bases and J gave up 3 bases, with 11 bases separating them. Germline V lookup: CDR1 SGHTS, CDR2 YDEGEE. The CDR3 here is CASSPWEFNQPQHF. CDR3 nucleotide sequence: TGTGCCAGCAGCCCCTGGGAGTTCAATCAGCCCCAGCATTTT. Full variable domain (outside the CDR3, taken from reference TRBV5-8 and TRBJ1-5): EAGVTQSPTHLIKTRGQQATLRCSPISGHTSVYWYQQALGLGLQFLLWYDEGEERNRGNFPPRFSGRQFPNYSSELNVNALELEDSALYLCASSPWEFNQPQHFGDGTRLSIL.

The CDR3 here is CASSYGSQGSDGYTF. Written as DNA, the CDR3 is TGTGCCAGCAGTTATGGGAGCCAAGGGTCCGATGGCTACACCTTC. The chain carries TRBV6-5 and TRBJ1-2; D remains unclear. This CDR3 comprises 15 residues. Germline CDR1 reads MNHEY; CDR2 reads SVGAGI. Trimming took off 3 bases at V and 6 bases at J, with 17 bases between the two ends.

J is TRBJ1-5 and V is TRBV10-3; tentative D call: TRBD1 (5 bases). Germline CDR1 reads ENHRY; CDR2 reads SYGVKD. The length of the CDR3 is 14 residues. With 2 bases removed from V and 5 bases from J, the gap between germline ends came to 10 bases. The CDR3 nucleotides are TGTGCCATCAGTGAGGAGGACACTTATCAGCCCCAGCATTTT. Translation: CAISEEDTYQPQHF.

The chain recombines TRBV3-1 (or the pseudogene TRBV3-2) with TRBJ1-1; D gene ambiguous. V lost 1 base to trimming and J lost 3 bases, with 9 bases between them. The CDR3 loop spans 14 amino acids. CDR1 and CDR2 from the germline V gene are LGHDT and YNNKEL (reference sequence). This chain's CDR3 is CASSQVIGDTEAFF. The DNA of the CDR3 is TGTGCCAGCAGCCAAGTTATAGGAGACACTGAAGCTTTCTTT.

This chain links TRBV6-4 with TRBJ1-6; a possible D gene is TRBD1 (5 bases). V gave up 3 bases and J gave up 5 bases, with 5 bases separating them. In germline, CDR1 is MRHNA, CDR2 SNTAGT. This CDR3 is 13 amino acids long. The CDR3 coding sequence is TGTGCCAGCAGTGAGGACAATAATTCACCCCTCCACTTT. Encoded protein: CASSEDNNSPLHF.

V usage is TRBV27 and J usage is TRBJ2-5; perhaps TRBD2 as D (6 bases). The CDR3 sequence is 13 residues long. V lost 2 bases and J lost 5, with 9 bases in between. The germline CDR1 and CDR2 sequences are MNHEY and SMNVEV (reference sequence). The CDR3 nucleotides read TGTGCCAGCAGTTTAGCGGGGCATGAGACCCAGTACTTC. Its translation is CASSLAGHETQYF.

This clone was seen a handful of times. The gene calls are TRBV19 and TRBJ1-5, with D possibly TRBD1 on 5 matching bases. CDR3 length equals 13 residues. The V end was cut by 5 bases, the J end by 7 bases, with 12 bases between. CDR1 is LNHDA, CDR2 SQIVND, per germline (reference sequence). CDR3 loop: CASSAGLGQPQHF. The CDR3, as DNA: TGTGCCAGTAGTGCAGGGCTCGGCCAGCCCCAGCATTTT.

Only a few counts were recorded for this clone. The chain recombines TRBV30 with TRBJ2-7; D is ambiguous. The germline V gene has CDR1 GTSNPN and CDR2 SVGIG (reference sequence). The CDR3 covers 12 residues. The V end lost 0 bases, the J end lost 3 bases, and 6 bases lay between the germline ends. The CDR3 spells CAWSVIFYEQYF. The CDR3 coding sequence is TGTGCCTGGAGTGTTATCTTCTACGAGCAGTACTTC.

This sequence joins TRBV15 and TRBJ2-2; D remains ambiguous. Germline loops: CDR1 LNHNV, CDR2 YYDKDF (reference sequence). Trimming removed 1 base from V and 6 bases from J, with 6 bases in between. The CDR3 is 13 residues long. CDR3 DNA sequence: TGTGCCACCAGCAGAGGAGGAGCCGGGGAGCTGTTTTTT. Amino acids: CATSRGGAGELFF.

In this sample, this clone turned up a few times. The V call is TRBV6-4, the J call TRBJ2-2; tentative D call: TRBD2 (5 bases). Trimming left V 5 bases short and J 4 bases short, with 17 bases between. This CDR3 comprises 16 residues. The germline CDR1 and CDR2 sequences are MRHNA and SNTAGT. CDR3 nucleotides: TGTGCCAGCAGTATGAACGGGAATACCCCCACCGGGGAGCTGTTTTTT. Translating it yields CASSMNGNTPTGELFF.

The CDR3 loop is CASRQGDGELFF. The CDR3 nucleotides are TGCGCCAGCAGACAGGGTGACGGGGAGCTGTTTTTT. The gene calls are TRBV10-2 and TRBJ2-2; D perhaps matches TRBD1 (6 bases). With 6 bases removed from V and 7 bases from J, the gap between germline ends came to 9 bases. The CDR3 consists of 12 residues. From germline, CDR1 is WSHSY and CDR2 SAAADI.

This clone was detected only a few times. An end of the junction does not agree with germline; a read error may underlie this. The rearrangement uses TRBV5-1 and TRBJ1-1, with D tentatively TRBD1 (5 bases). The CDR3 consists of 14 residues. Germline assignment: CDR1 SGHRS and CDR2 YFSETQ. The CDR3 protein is CASSREDMKTEAFF. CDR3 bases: TGCGCCAGCAGCCGGGAGGACATGAAGACTGAAGCTTTCTTT.

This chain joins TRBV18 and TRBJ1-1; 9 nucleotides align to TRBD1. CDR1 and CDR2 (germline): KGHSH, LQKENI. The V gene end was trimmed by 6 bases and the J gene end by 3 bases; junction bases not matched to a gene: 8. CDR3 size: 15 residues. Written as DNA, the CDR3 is TGTGCCAGCTCTAATAAGGACAGGGGTGACACTGAAGCTTTCTTT. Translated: CASSNKDRGDTEAFF.

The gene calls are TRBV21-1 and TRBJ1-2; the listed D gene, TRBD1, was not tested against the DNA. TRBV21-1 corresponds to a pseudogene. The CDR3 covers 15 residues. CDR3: CASSKAGRWNYGYTF. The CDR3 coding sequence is TGTGCCAGCAGCAAAGCGGGGCGATGGAACTATGGCTACACCTTC.

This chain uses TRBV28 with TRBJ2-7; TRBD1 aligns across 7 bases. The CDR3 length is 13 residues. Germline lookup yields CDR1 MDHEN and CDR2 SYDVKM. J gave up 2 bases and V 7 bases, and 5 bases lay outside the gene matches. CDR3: CASTRDRPYEQYF. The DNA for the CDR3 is TGTGCCAGCACCCGGGACAGACCCTACGAGCAGTACTTC.

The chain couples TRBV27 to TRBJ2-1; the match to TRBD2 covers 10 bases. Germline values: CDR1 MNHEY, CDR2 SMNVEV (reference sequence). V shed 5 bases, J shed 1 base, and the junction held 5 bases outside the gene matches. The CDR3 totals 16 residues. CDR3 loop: CASSLSSGRSYNEQFF. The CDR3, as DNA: TGTGCCAGCAGTCTCTCTAGCGGGAGATCCTACAATGAGCAGTTCTTC.

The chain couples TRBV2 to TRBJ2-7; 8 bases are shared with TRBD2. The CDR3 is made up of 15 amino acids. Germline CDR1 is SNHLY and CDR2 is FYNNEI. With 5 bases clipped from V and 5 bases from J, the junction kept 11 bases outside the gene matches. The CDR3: CASSRLSGALNEQYF. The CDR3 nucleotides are TGTGCCAGCAGTCGTCTTAGCGGGGCTCTCAACGAGCAGTACTTC.

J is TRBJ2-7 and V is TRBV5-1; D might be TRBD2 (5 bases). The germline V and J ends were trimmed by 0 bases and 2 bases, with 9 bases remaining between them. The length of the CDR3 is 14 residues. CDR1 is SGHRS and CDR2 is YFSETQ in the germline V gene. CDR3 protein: CASSLGETTYEQYF. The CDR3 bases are TGCGCCAGCAGCTTGGGGGAGACCACCTACGAGCAGTACTTC. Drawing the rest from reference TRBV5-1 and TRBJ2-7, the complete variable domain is KAGVTQTPRYLIKTRGQQVTLSCSPISGHRSVSWYQQTPGQGLQFLFEYFSETQRNKGNFPGRFSGRQFSNSRSEMNVSTLELGDSALYLCASSLGETTYEQYFGPGTRLTVT.

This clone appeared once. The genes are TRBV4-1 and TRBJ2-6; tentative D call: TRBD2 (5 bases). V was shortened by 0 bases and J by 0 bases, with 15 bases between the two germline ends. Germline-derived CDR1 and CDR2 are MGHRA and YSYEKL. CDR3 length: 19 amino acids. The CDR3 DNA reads TGCGCCAGCAGCCAAGATCGGACTGGCGACTTCTCTGGGGCCAACGTCCTGACTTTC. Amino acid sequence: CASSQDRTGDFSGANVLTF.

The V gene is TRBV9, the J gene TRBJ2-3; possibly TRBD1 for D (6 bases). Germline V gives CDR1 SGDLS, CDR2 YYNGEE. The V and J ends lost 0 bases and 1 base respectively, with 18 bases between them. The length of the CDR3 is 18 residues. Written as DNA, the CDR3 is TGTGCCAGCAGCGTAGTAGTGGGGGCTCGGAGTGGCACAGATACGCAGTATTTT. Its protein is CASSVVVGARSGTDTQYF.

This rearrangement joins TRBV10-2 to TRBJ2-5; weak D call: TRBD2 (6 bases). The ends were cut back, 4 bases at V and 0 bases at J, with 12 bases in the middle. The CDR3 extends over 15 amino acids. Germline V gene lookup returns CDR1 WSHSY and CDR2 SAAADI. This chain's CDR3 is CASSVSSGYQETQYF. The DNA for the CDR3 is TGCGCCAGCAGTGTATCCAGCGGGTACCAAGAGACCCAGTACTTC.

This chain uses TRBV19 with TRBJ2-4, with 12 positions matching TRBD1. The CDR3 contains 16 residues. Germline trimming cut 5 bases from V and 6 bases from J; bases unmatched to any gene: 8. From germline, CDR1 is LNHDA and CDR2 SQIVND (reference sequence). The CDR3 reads CASSVGTGGAGNIQYF. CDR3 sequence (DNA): TGTGCCAGTAGTGTAGGGACAGGGGGCGCGGGAAACATTCAGTACTTC.

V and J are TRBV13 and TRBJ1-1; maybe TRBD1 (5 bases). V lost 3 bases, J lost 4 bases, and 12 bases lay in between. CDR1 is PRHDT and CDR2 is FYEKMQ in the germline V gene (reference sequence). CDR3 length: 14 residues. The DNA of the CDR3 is TGTGCCAGCAGCTTGGGGGAGGGGAGCACTGAAGCTTTCTTT. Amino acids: CASSLGEGSTEAFF. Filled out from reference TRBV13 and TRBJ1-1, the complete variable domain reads AAGVIQSPRHLIKEKRETATLKCYPIPRHDTVYWYQQGPGQDPQFLISFYEKMQSDKGSIPDRFSAQQFSDYHSELNMSSLELGDSALYFCASSLGEGSTEAFFGQGTRLTVV.

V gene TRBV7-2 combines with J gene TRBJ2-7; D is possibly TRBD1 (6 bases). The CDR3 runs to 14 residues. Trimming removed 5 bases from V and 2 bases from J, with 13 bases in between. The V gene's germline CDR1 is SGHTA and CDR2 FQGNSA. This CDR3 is CASSTIGGAYEQYF. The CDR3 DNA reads TGTGCCAGCAGCACAATTGGGGGCGCCTACGAGCAGTACTTC.

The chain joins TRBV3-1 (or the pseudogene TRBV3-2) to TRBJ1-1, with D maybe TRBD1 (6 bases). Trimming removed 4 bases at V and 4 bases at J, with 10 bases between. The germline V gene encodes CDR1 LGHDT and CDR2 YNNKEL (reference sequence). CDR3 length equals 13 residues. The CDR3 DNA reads TGTGCCAGCAGCCTAACAGGGAGCACTGAAGCTTTCTTT. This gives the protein CASSLTGSTEAFF.

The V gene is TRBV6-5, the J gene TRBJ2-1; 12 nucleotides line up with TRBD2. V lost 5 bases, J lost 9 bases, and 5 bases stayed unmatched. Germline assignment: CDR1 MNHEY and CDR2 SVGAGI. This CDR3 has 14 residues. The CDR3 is CASSPLAGGTEQFF. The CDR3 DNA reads TGTGCCAGCAGTCCCCTAGCGGGAGGGACTGAGCAGTTCTTC.